This entry features one T cell receptor beta chain sequence. Its antigen is unidentified. This sample stems from a study of cytomegalovirus exposure and HLA in healthy donors. Study outcomes and limitations: An analysis done earlier found most TCR beta V segments productive about 90% or about 30% of the time. The study flagged roughly 150 TCR beta chains as cytomegalovirus-associated. The records held CMV serostatus as the only immune exposure information.

With V trimmed by 8 bases and J by 1 base, 5 bases remained unmatched. Looked up from germline, CDR1 is SNHLY and CDR2 is FYNNEI. This CDR3 is 14 amino acids long. In the PCR, 60 Vbeta and 13 Jbeta primers were used. Produced via immunoSEQ multiplex PCR; TCRdb's table is partial and in-frame only. The listing records 180,000 or so clones. The chain uses TRBV2 and TRBJ2-3; 8 positions match TRBD1. Sequencing input: PBMCs. This TCR came from a boy aged 5 to 17 in good health and CMV-seronegative. The CDR3 DNA is TGTGCCAGCTATCTACAGGGGGGCACAGATACGCAGTATTTT. This gives the protein CASYLQGGTDTQYF.